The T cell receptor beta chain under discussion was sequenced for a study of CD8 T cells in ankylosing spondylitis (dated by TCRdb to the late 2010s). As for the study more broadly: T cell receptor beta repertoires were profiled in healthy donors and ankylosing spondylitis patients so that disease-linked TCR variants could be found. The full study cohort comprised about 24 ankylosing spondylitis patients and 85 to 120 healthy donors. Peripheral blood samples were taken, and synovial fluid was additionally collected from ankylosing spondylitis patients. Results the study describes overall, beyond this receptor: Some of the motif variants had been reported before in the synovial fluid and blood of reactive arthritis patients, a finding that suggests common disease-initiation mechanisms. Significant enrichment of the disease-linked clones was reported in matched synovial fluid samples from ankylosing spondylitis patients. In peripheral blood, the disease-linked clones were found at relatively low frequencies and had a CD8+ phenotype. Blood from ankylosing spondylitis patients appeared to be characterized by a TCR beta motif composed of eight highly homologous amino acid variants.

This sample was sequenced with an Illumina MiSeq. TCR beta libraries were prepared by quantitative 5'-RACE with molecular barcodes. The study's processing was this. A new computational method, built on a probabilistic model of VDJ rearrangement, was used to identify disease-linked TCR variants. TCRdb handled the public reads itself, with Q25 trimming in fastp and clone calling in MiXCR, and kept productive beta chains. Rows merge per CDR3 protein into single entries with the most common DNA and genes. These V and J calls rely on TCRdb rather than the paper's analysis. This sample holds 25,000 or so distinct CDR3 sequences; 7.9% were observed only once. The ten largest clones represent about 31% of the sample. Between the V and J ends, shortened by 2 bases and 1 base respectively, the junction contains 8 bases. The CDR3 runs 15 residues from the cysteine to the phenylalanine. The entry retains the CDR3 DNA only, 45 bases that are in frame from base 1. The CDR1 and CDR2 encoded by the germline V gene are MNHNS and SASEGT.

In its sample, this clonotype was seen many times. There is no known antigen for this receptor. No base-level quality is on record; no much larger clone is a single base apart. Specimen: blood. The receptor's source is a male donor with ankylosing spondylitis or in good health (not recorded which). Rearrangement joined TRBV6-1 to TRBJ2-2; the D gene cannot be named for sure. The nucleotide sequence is TGTGCCAGCAGTGAACGAGTAGAGAACACCGGGGAGCTGTTTTTT. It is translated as CASSERVENTGELFF.